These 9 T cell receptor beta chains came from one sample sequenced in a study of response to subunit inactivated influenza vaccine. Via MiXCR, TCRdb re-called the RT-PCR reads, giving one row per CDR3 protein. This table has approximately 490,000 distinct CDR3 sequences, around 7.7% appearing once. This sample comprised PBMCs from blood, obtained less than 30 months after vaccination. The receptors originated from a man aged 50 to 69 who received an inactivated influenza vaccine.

In DNA form, the CDR3 reads TGTGCCAGCAGTGTAGGGGAATACGCCTACGAGCAGTACTTC. This gives the protein CASSVGEYAYEQYF. The rearrangement uses TRBV2 and TRBJ2-7; tentative D call: TRBD1 (5 bases). This CDR3 has 14 amino acids. Trimming removed 4 bases at V and 2 bases at J, with 12 bases between. Germline assignment: CDR1 SNHLY and CDR2 FYNNEI.

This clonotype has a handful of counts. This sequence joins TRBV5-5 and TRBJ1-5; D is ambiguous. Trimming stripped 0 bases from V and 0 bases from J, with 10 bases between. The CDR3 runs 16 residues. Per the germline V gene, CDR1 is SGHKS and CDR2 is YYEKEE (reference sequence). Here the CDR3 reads CASSLAEPYSNQPQHF. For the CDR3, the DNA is TGTGCCAGCAGCTTGGCAGAACCGTATAGCAATCAGCCCCAGCATTTT.

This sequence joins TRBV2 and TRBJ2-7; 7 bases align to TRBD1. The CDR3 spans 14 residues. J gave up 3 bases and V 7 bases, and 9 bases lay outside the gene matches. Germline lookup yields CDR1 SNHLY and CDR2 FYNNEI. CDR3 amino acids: CASKNDRVFYEQYF. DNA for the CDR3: TGTGCCAGCAAGAATGACAGGGTCTTCTACGAGCAGTACTTC. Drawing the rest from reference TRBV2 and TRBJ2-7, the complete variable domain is EPEVTQTPSHQVTQMGQEVILRCVPISNHLYFYWYRQILGQKVEFLVSFYNNEISEKSEIFDDQFSVERPDGSNFTLKIRSTKLEDSAMYFCASKNDRVFYEQYFGPGTRLTVT.

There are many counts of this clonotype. CDR3: CASRDRLAKNIQYF. CDR3 DNA sequence: TGTGCCAGTCGAGACAGACTAGCCAAAAACATTCAGTACTTC. The J gene is TRBJ2-4, the V gene TRBV6-5; possible D gene TRBD1, 5 bases. This CDR3 is 14 amino acids long. The germline CDR1 and CDR2 sequences are MNHEY and SVGAGI. V lost 9 bases and J lost 0, with 12 bases in between.

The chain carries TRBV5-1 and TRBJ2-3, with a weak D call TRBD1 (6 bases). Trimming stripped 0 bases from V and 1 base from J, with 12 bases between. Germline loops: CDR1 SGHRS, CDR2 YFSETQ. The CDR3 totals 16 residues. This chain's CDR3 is CASSLDGGRGTDTQYF. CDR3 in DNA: TGCGCCAGCAGCTTGGATGGGGGCCGGGGCACAGATACGCAGTATTTT.

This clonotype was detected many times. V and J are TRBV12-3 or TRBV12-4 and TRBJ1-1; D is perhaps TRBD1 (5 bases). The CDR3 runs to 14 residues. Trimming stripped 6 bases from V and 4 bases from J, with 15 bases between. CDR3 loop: CASSRGHRVTEAFF. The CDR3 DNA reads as TGTGCCAGCAGCCGCGGACACCGGGTCACTGAAGCTTTCTTT.

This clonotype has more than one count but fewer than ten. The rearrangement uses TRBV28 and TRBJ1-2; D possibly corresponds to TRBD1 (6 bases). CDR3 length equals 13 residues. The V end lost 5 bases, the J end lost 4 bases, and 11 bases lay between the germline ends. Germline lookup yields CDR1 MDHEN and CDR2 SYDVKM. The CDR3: CASSPTGTYGYTF. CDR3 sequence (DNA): TGTGCCAGCAGTCCTACAGGGACCTATGGCTACACCTTC.

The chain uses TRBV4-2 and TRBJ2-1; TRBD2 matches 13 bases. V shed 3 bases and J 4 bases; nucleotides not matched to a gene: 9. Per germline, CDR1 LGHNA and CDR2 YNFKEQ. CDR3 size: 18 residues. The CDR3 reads CASSQYTGTSGKYNEQFF. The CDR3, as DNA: TGTGCCAGCAGCCAGTATACCGGGACTAGCGGGAAATACAATGAGCAGTTCTTC.

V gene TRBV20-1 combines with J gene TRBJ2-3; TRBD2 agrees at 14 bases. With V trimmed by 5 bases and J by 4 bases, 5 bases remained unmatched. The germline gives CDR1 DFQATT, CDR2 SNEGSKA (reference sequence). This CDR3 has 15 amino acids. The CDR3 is CSAEGTSGSSDTQYF. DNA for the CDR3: TGCAGTGCTGAGGGGACTAGCGGGAGCTCAGATACGCAGTATTTT.